The text below deals with one T cell receptor beta chain. Its recognized antigen is unknown. This may stem from a read error, because a much larger clone lies one nucleotide away. The library was produced with PCR. These reads were obtained on an Illumina HiSeq 2500. TCR libraries were prepared with molecular barcoding, using unique molecular identifiers to normalize TCRbeta repertoire quantification. The public reads were quality trimmed at Q25 with fastp and then assembled into clones with MiXCR by TCRdb, keeping productive beta chains. Rows merge per CDR3 protein into single entries with the most common DNA and genes. The sample table lists 180,000 or so distinct CDR3 sequences, approximately 6.8% of them with a count of one. Of the sample, 4.5% falls within the top ten clones. This entry is derived from a study of T-cell reconstitution after alpha-beta-depleted transplantation in children (dated by TCRdb to the mid-2010s). Background for the entire study: Using TCR repertoire profiling, the study quantitatively followed how T-cell immune reconstitution unfolded in children after TCRalphabeta/CD19-depleted allogeneic hematopoietic cell transplantation.

In the paper's terms, the treatment or condition label means: allogeneic hematopoietic cell transplantation with graft depleted of TCRalphabeta T cells and CD19 B cells. Transplant recipients were children who received TCRalphabeta/CD19-depleted allogeneic hematopoietic cell grafts. Taken from cysteine to phenylalanine, the CDR3 has 16 residues. This entry keeps only the CDR3 DNA: 48 bases, framed from base 1. CDR1 and CDR2, looked up from the germline V gene, are MGHRA and YSYEKL. Study-wide conclusions, independent of this receptor: In some patients, high TCRbeta diversity at day 60 was attributed to recipient T cells and intrathymic progenitors that had survived conditioning. Hyperexpanded clone frequencies declined over subsequent months; after one year, T-cell counts and TCRbeta diversity were mostly attributed to newly produced T cells. Apparently early alphabetaT-cell count recovery about two months after transplant reportedly relied on only several hundred rapidly expanded clones derived from non-depleted graft cells.

The origin of this receptor is a girl less than two years old with combined immunodeficiency, due to receive a stem cell transplant. Here the chain combines TRBV4-1 and TRBJ2-1; the D gene is perhaps TRBD1, on 5 matching bases. The specimen comprised PBMCs, sampled before TCRalphabeta/CD19-depleted stem cell transplant. The encoded CDR3 is CASSQAARVSYNEQIF. The DNA reads TGCGCCAGCAGCCAAGCCGCCAGGGTGTCCTACAATGAGCAGATCTTC.